A single TCR beta chain is shown here with its context. The data are from a study of T cell changes during pregnancy in multiple sclerosis. Sequencing was performed with immunoSEQ multiplex PCR; in TCRdb, only in-frame clones are kept and a portion is missing. The sample includes 75,000 to 95,000 clones, 93% of them seen just once. The germline V and J ends were trimmed by 1 base and 5 bases, with 14 bases remaining between them. The CDR3 is made up of 15 amino acids. Germline lookup yields CDR1 SGHVS and CDR2 FNYEAQ. This sequence was found in a female donor with multiple sclerosis, enrolled in a pregnancy study. The starting material was peripheral blood, obtained in the second trimester of pregnancy. The V call is TRBV7-6, the J call TRBJ2-5; D might be TRBD1 (6 bases). As DNA, the CDR3 is TGTGCCAGCAGCTTAGTTCCTAGCCAGGGGGAGACCCAGTACTTC. Protein sequence: CASSLVPSQGETQYF. The entire variable domain, with the rest obtained from reference TRBV7-6 and TRBJ2-5, is as follows: GAGVSQSPRYKVTKRGQDVALRCDPISGHVSLYWYRQALGQGPEFLTYFNYEAQQDKSGLPNDRFSAERPEGSISTLTIQRTEQRDSAMYRCASSLVPSQGETQYFGPGTRLLVL.